One and the same sample provided the 20 T cell receptor beta chains below, sequenced in a study of cytomegalovirus exposure and HLA in healthy donors. TCRdb keeps only in-frame clones here, not all; method: immunoSEQ multiplex PCR. Counted here are over 120,000 clones, roughly 87% occurring once; the ten biggest clones make up 4.5%. Sequenced sample: PBMCs. Source of these receptors: a man younger than 35 in good health and CMV-seropositive.

This rearrangement joins TRBV28 to TRBJ1-1; D is unclear. V was trimmed by 6 bases and J by 3 bases, leaving 8 bases between them. Germline V gene lookup returns CDR1 MDHEN and CDR2 SYDVKM. The CDR3 contains 12 residues. CDR3 sequence: CASSTVDTEAFF. The CDR3 DNA is TGTGCCAGCAGCACAGTGGACACTGAAGCTTTCTTT.

The genes are TRBV27 and TRBJ2-6, with 9 bases matching TRBD1. Losses at the gene ends were 8 bases for V and 1 base for J; bases not matched to a gene: 6. From germline, CDR1 is MNHEY and CDR2 SMNVEV (reference sequence). This CDR3 has 16 amino acids. The DNA for the CDR3 is TGTGCCAGCGGGCGACAGGGGGATTCTGGGGCCAACGTCCTGACTTTC. Translated, it gives CASGRQGDSGANVLTF.

Here the CDR3 DNA reads TGCAGCGTTGAAGACGGGACTAGCGGGAGTATGCAGTACTTC. Its protein product is CSVEDGTSGSMQYF. This chain links TRBV29-1 with TRBJ2-7; 14 bases align to TRBD2. J was trimmed by 9 bases and V by 0 bases; bases with no gene match: 4. The V gene's germline CDR1 is SQVTM and CDR2 ANQGSEA. This CDR3 has 14 residues.

The chain links TRBV5-1 to TRBJ1-2, with a tentative D call TRBD1 (5 bases). Trimming removed 6 bases from V and 7 bases from J, with 16 bases in between. The CDR3 extends over 13 amino acids. Germline values: CDR1 SGHRS, CDR2 YFSETQ. CDR3 protein: CASTPEAGVGYTF. The CDR3 coding sequence is TGCGCCAGCACCCCAGAGGCGGGGGTTGGCTACACCTTC.

The chain is built from TRBV27 and TRBJ1-4; TRBD1 is a possible D gene (6 bases). The CDR3 is 16 residues long. Germline V gene sequence: CDR1 MNHEY, CDR2 SMNVEV (reference sequence). Trimming stripped 3 bases from V and 6 bases from J, with 17 bases between. CDR3 in amino acids: CASSFNNWGRDEKLFF. The DNA of the CDR3 is TGTGCCAGCAGTTTCAACAACTGGGGGCGCGATGAAAAACTGTTTTTT.

For the CDR3, the DNA is TGTGCCTGGAGTCACAGTAGCAATCAGCCCCAGCATTTT. Translating it yields CAWSHSSNQPQHF. The rearrangement joins TRBV30 to TRBJ1-5; D unresolved. The length of the CDR3 is 13 residues. The germline V and J ends were trimmed by 2 bases and 0 bases, with 5 bases remaining between them. The germline V gene encodes CDR1 GTSNPN and CDR2 SVGIG (reference sequence).

The J gene is TRBJ2-1, the V gene TRBV25-1; TRBD1 might be the D (5 bases). CDR1 and CDR2 (germline): MGHDK, SYGVNS. V lost 4 bases to trimming and J lost 10 bases, with 11 bases between them. This CDR3 has 12 amino acids. CDR3 coding DNA: TGTGCCAGCAGTGGCCTAGACAGCGAGCAGTTCTTC. Protein product: CASSGLDSEQFF.

The chain carries TRBV7-9 and TRBJ2-2; weak D call: TRBD1 (6 bases). V lost 4 bases and J lost 1, with 10 bases in between. The CDR3 is made up of 15 amino acids. The germline V gene has CDR1 SEHNR and CDR2 FQNEAQ (reference sequence). The CDR3: CASSYKTGNTGELFF. DNA for the CDR3: TGTGCCAGCAGCTATAAGACAGGGAACACCGGGGAGCTGTTTTTT.

This chain joins TRBV10-3 and TRBJ2-1, with D tentatively TRBD2 (5 bases). V was clipped by 0 bases and J by 4 bases, with 7 bases between them. Germline V gene sequence: CDR1 ENHRY, CDR2 SYGVKD. The CDR3 has 14 amino acids. CDR3 residues: CAISESGGYNEQFF. Written as DNA, the CDR3 is TGTGCCATCAGTGAGTCGGGCGGGTACAATGAGCAGTTCTTC.

This clone was picked up one time. The CDR3 loop is CASSAGQGSGNTIYF. CDR3 sequence (DNA): TGTGCCAGCAGCGCGGGACAGGGCTCTGGAAACACCATATATTTT. The chain recombines TRBV9 with TRBJ1-3; TRBD1 matches at 9 bases. V gave up 3 bases and J gave up 0 bases; unmatched junction bases: 1. The CDR3 length is 15 residues. CDR1 and CDR2 (germline): SGDLS, YYNGEE.

V and J are TRBV18 and TRBJ2-7; D is possibly TRBD2 (6 bases). Germline loops: CDR1 KGHSH, CDR2 LQKENI. The V gene lost 5 bases and the J gene lost 1 base, with 9 bases spanning the gap. The CDR3 consists of 13 residues. Here the CDR3 DNA reads TGTGCCAGCTCAGCGGGGAGTTCCTACGAGCAGTACTTC. It encodes CASSAGSSYEQYF.

This chain's CDR3 is CSVADRGLYGYTF. In nucleotides, the CDR3 is TGCAGCGTTGCGGACAGGGGGCTCTATGGCTACACCTTC. The chain couples TRBV29-1 to TRBJ1-2, with 11 bases identical to TRBD1. The CDR3 runs to 13 residues. Germline-derived CDR1 and CDR2 are SQVTM and ANQGSEA. V lost 4 bases to trimming and J lost 4 bases; unmatched junction nucleotides: 2.

The V and J genes are TRBV28 and TRBJ1-1; D is uncertain. The CDR3 loop spans 12 amino acids. V was shortened by 6 bases and J by 6 bases, with 11 bases between the two germline ends. Germline lookup yields CDR1 MDHEN and CDR2 SYDVKM. The CDR3 coding sequence is TGTGCCAGCAGCCCCGGGGTAGCTGAAGCTTTCTTT. Translating gives CASSPGVAEAFF.

A few counts support this clone. This sequence joins TRBV14 and TRBJ2-5, with 9 bases lining up with TRBD2. Per the germline V gene, CDR1 is SGHDN and CDR2 is FVKESK. The CDR3 loop spans 18 amino acids. The V segment lost 3 bases and the J segment 2 bases; nucleotides outside the gene matches: 13. CDR3 nucleotide sequence: TGTGCCAGCAGCCATCGAACCGAGGCCCTAGCGGGGCAAGAGACCCAGTACTTC. Translating it yields CASSHRTEALAGQETQYF. Based on the CDR3 plus reference TRBV14 and TRBJ2-5, the full variable domain is EAGVTQFPSHSVIEKGQTVTLRCDPISGHDNLYWYRRVMGKEIKFLLHFVKESKQDESGMPNNRFLAERTGGTYSTLKVQPAELEDSGVYFCASSHRTEALAGQETQYFGPGTRLLVL.

The rearrangement joins TRBV29-1 to TRBJ2-2; TRBD2 agrees at 14 bases. The CDR3 length is 15 residues. The V segment lost 5 bases and the J segment 7 bases; nucleotides outside the gene matches: 6. Looked up from germline, CDR1 is SQVTM and CDR2 is ANQGSEA. The CDR3: CSVFRTSGRIGELFF. The DNA for the CDR3 is TGCAGCGTTTTCAGGACTAGCGGGAGGATCGGGGAGCTGTTTTTT.

The V and J genes are TRBV4-1 and TRBJ2-7, with D hard to call. V was cut by 1 base and J by 2 bases, with 12 bases left in between. CDR3 length: 15 amino acids. Germline assignment: CDR1 MGHRA and CDR2 YSYEKL. Written as DNA, the CDR3 is TGCGCCAGCAGCCAAGGTCAAGCGCCGACCTACGAGCAGTACTTC. Its translation: CASSQGQAPTYEQYF.

This chain joins TRBV28 and TRBJ1-6; possible D gene TRBD1, 5 bases. Germline V gives CDR1 MDHEN, CDR2 SYDVKM. The germline V and J ends were trimmed by 8 bases and 4 bases, with 12 bases remaining between them. This CDR3 spans 14 amino acids. CDR3 protein: CASRSGGYNSPLHF. The CDR3 DNA is TGTGCCAGCCGGAGCGGGGGATATAATTCACCCCTCCACTTT. Filled out from reference TRBV28 and TRBJ1-6, the complete variable domain reads DVKVTQSSRYLVKRTGEKVFLECVQDMDHENMFWYRQDPGLGLRLIYFSYDVKMKEKGDIPEGYSVSREKKERFSLILESASTNQTSMYLCASRSGGYNSPLHFGNGTRLTVT.

The gene calls are TRBV30 and TRBJ1-3, with D unresolved. CDR1 GTSNPN and CDR2 SVGIG come from the germline V gene (reference sequence). Trimming pared 1 base from V and 3 bases from J, leaving 7 bases between. This CDR3 is built from 13 residues. CDR3 sequence: CAWSAQVGNTIYF. The CDR3 DNA reads as TGTGCCTGGAGTGCTCAGGTTGGAAACACCATATATTTT.

This chain connects TRBV7-9 to TRBJ1-2; maybe TRBD1 (5 bases). The CDR3 is 13 amino acids. Trimming removed 5 bases at V and 8 bases at J, with 15 bases between. The germline V gene encodes CDR1 SEHNR and CDR2 FQNEAQ (reference sequence). The CDR3 region has the DNA TGTGCCAGCAGCGGAGGGACGGCTGGGGGCTACACCTTC. Translating gives CASSGGTAGGYTF.

This rearrangement joins TRBV7-2 to TRBJ1-1; D perhaps matches TRBD1 (5 bases). CDR3 length: 14 amino acids. V was shortened by 5 bases and J by 5 bases, with 15 bases between the two germline ends. Germline V CDR1 and CDR2: SGHTA, FQGNSA. The DNA for the CDR3 is TGTGCCAGCAGCCGGGGGTTGGGAGAAACTGAAGCTTTCTTT. Residues: CASSRGLGETEAFF.